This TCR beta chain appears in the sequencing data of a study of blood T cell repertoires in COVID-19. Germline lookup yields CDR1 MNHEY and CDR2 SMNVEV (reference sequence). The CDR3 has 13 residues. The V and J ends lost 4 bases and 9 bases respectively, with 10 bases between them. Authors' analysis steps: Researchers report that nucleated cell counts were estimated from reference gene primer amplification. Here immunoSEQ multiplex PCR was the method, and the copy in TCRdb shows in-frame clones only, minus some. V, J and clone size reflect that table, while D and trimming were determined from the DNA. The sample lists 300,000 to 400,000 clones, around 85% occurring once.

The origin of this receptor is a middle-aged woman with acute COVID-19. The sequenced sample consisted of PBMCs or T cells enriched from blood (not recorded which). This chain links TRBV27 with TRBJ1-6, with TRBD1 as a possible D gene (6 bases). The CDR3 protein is CASSWTAGSPLHF. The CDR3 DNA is TGTGCCAGCAGTTGGACAGCCGGTTCACCCCTCCACTTT.